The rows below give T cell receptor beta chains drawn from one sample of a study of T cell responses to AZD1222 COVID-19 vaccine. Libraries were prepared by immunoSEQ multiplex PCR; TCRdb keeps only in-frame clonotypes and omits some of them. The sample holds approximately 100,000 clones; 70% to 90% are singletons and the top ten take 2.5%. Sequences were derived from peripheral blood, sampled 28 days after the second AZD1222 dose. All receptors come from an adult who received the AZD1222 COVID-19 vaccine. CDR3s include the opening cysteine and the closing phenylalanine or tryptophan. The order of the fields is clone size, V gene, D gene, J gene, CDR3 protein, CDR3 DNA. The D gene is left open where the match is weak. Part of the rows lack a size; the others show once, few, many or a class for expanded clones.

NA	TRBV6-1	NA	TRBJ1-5	CASSEVGNQPQHF	TGTGCCAGCAGTGAGGTGGGGAATCAGCCCCAGCATTTT
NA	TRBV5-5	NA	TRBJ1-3	CASSSYYLSGNTIYF	TGTGCCAGCAGCTCGTATTATTTATCCGGAAACACCATATATTTT
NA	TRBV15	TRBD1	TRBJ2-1	CATSSRDRVFDEQFF	TGTGCCACCAGCAGCCGGGACAGGGTATTCGATGAGCAGTTCTTC
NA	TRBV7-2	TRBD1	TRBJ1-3	CASSLGTGGNTIYF	TGTGCCAGCAGCTTAGGGACAGGAGGAAACACCATATATTTT
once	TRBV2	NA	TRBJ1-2	CASSERVRGYTF	TGTGCCAGCAGTGAAAGGGTCCGCGGCTACACCTTC
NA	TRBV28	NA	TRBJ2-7	CASSLALDGSYEQYF	TGTGCCAGCAGTTTAGCTCTCGACGGCTCCTACGAGCAGTACTTC
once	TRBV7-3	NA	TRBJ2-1	CASSLSGNEQFF	TGTGCCAGCAGCTTAAGCGGCAATGAGCAGTTCTTC
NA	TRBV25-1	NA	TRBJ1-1	CASSGRRNTEAFF	TGTGCCAGCAGTGGAAGAAGAAACACTGAAGCTTTCTTT
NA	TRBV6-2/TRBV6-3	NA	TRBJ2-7	CASSYSGGSSYEQYF	TGTGCCAGCAGTTACTCTGGCGGCAGCTCCTACGAGCAGTACTTC
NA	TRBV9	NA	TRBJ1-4	CASSAGQSTNEKLFF	TGTGCCAGCAGCGCGGGGCAGTCAACTAATGAAAAACTGTTTTTT
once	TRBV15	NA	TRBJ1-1	CATSREWDVDTEAFF	TGTGCCACCAGCAGAGAATGGGACGTGGACACTGAAGCTTTCTTT
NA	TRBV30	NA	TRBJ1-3	CAWSVGGAGNTIYF	TGTGCCTGGAGTGTGGGGGGCGCTGGAAACACCATATATTTT
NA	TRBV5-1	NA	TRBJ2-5	CASSPDRRFYQETQYF	TGCGCCAGCAGCCCCGACCGCAGATTCTACCAAGAGACCCAGTACTTC
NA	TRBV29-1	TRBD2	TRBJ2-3	CSVEPGAGVSDTQYF	TGCAGCGTTGAACCGGGAGCGGGAGTGTCAGATACGCAGTATTTT
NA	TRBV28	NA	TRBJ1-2	CASRGNYGYTF	TGTGCCAGCAGAGGGAACTATGGCTACACCTTC
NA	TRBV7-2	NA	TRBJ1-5	CASSAGQASNQPQHF	TGTGCCAGCAGCGCGGGACAAGCTAGCAATCAGCCCCAGCATTTT
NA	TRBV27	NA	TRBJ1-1	CASSPSLKYSGFMNTEAFF	TGTGCCAGCAGTCCCTCTTTGAAGTATTCAGGGTTTATGAACACTGAAGCTTTCTTT
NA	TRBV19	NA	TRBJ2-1	CASSIGTYNEQFF	TGTGCCAGTAGTATCGGCACCTACAATGAGCAGTTCTTC
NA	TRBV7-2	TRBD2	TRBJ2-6	CASSFTSGRGANVLTF	TGTGCCAGCAGCTTCACTAGCGGGAGGGGGGCCAACGTCCTGACTTTC
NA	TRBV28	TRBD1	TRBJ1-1	CASSTTGVTEAFF	TGTGCCAGCAGCACGACAGGGGTCACTGAAGCTTTCTTT
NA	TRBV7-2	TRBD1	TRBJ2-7	CASSSASGQSYEQYF	TGTGCCAGCAGCTCTGCCTCGGGACAGTCCTACGAGCAGTACTTC
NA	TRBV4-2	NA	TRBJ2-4	CASSQTGQRKNIQYF	TGTGCCAGCAGCCAAACGGGACAACGAAAAAACATTCAGTACTTC
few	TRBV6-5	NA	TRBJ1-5	CASSYSAGEDQPQHF	TGTGCCAGCAGTTACTCAGCAGGGGAGGATCAGCCCCAGCATTTT
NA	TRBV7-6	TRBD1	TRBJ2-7	CASSLEVFRGHHEQYF	TGTGCCAGCAGCTTAGAGGTGTTCAGGGGGCATCACGAGCAGTACTTC
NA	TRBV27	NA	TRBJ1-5	CASSLRGSNQPQHF	TGTGCCAGCAGTCTCAGGGGTAGCAATCAGCCCCAGCATTTT
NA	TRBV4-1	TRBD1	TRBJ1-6	CASSQWGQGTGNSPLHF	TGCGCCAGCAGCCAATGGGGACAGGGTACCGGGAATTCACCCCTCCACTTT
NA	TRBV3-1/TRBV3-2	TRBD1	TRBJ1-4	CASSPTGGSNEKLFF	TGTGCCAGCAGCCCAACAGGGGGTTCTAATGAAAAACTGTTTTTT
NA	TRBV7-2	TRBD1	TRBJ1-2	CASSLRQGGNYGYTF	TGTGCCAGCAGCTTAAGACAGGGAGGCAACTATGGCTACACCTTC
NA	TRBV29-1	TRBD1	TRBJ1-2	CSVTTGTGEDGYTF	TGCAGCGTGACAACCGGGACAGGGGAAGATGGCTACACCTTC
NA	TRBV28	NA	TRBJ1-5	CASSSVGQPQHF	TGTGCCAGCAGTTCCGTGGGACAGCCCCAGCATTTT
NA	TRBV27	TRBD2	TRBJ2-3	CASRSGTILTDTQYF	TGTGCCAGCAGATCCGGGACTATCCTCACAGATACGCAGTATTTT
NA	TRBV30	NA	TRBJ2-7	CAWSAGGSSYEQYF	TGTGCCTGGAGTGCCGGTGGGAGCTCCTACGAGCAGTACTTC
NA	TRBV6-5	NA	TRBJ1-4	CASSYRRQVIMVELFF	TGTGCCAGCAGTTATCGTCGGCAGGTTATAATGGTGGAACTGTTTTTT
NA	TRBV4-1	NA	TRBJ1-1	CASSQEIGFRTEAFF	TGCGCCAGCAGCCAAGAGATCGGATTCCGCACTGAAGCTTTCTTT
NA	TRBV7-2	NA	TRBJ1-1	CASSLVLNTEAFF	TGTGCCAGCAGCTTAGTTCTTAACACTGAAGCTTTCTTT
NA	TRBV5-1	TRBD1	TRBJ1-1	CASSFTGETEAFF	TGCGCCAGCAGCTTCACAGGGGAAACTGAAGCTTTCTTT
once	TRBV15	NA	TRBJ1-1	CATSRNRHTEAFF	TGTGCCACCAGCAGAAATCGACACACTGAAGCTTTCTTT
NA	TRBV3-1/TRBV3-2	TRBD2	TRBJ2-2	CASSPSFGLAGGNTGELFF	TGTGCCAGCAGCCCCTCTTTTGGGCTAGCGGGGGGGAACACCGGGGAGCTGTTTTTT
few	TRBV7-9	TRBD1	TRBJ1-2	CASSLRGRGPLGYGYTF	TGTGCCAGCAGCTTACGGGGCAGGGGGCCGTTGGGCTATGGCTACACCTTC
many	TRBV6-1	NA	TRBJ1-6	CASSESAGEYNSPLHF	TGTGCCAGCAGTGAATCAGCAGGGGAATATAATTCACCCCTCCACTTT
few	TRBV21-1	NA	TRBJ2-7	CAIHDGEAYEQYF	TGTGCCATTCACGATGGGGAAGCTTACGAGCAGTACTTC
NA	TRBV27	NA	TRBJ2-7	CASRTPRGLTYEQYF	TGTGCCAGCAGGACGCCACGGGGCCTGACCTACGAGCAGTACTTC
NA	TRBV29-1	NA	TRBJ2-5	CSVSRGTETQYF	TGCAGCGTTTCAAGGGGGACGGAGACCCAGTACTTC
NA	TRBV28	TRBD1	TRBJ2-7	CASSLSGTGVNEQYF	TGTGCCAGCAGTTTATCAGGGACAGGGGTAAACGAGCAGTACTTC
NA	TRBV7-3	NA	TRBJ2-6	CASSPRLGQASGANVLTF	TGTGCCAGCAGCCCTCGACTAGGGCAAGCCTCTGGGGCCAACGTCCTGACTTTC
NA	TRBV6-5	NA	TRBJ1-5	CASSYTGGQPQHF	TGTGCCAGCAGTTATACAGGAGGGCAGCCCCAGCATTTT
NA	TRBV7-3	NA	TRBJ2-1	CASSLSGDPYNEQFF	TGTGCCAGCAGCTTATCGGGAGATCCCTACAATGAGCAGTTCTTC